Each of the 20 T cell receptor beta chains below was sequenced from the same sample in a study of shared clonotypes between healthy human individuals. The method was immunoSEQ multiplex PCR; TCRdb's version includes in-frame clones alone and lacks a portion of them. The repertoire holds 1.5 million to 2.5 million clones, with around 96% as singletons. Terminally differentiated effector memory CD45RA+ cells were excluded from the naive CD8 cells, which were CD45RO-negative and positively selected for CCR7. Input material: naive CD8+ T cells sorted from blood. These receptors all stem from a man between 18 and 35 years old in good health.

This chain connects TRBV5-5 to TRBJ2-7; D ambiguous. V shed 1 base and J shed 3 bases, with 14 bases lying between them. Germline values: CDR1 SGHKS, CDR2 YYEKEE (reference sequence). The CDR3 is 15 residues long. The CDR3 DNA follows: TGTGCCAGCAGCTTGCCAACCGCCAACAGCTACGAGCAGTACTTC. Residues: CASSLPTANSYEQYF. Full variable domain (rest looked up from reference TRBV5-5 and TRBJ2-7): DAGVTQSPTHLIKTRGQQVTLRCSPISGHKSVSWYQQVLGQGPQFIFQYYEKEERGRGNFPDRFSARQFPNYSSELNVNALLLGDSALYLCASSLPTANSYEQYFGPGTRLTVT.

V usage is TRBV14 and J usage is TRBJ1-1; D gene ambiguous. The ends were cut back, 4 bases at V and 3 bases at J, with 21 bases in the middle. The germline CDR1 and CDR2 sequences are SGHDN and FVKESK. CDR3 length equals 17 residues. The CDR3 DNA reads TGTGCCAGCAGCCCTCGGACGATCGTCTGGGGTGACACTGAAGCTTTCTTT. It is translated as CASSPRTIVWGDTEAFF.

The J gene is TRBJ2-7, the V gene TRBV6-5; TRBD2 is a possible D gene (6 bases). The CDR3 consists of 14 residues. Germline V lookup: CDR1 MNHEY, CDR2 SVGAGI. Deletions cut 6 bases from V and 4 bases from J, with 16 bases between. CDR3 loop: CASSHRGSGYEQYF. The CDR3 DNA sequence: TGTGCCAGCAGCCACCGGGGTAGCGGATACGAGCAGTACTTC.

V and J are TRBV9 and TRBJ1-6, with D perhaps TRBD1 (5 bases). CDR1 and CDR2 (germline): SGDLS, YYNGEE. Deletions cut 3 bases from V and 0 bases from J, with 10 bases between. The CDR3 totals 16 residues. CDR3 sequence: CASSAQGSSYNSPLHF. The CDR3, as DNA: TGTGCCAGCAGCGCCCAGGGAAGCTCCTATAATTCACCCCTCCACTTT.

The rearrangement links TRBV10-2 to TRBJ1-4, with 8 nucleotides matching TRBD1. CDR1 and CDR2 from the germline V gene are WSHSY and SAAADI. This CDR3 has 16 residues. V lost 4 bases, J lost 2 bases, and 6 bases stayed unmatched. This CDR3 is CASSVGRQGTNEKLFF. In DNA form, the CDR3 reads TGCGCCAGCAGTGTAGGTCGACAGGGGACTAATGAAAAACTGTTTTTT.

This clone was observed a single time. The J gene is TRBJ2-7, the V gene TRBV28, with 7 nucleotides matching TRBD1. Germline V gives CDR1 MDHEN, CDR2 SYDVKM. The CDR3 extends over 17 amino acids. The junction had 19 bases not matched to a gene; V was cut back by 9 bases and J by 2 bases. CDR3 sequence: CASEGSGQLPVPYEQYF. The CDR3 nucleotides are TGTGCCAGTGAGGGGTCGGGACAGCTACCCGTTCCCTACGAGCAGTACTTC.

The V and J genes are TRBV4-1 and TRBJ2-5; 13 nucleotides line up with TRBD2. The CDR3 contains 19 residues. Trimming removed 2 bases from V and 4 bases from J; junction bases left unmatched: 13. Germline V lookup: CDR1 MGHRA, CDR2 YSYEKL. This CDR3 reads CASSQPSLGLAGDSETQYF. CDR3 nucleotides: TGCGCCAGCAGCCAACCAAGCTTAGGACTAGCGGGAGATTCAGAGACCCAGTACTTC.

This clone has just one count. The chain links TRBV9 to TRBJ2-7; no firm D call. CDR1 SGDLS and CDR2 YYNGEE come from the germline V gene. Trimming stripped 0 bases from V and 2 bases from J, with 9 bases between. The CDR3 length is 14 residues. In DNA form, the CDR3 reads TGTGCCAGCAGCGTAGGCACTACCGCCTACGAGCAGTACTTC. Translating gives CASSVGTTAYEQYF.

DNA for the CDR3: TGTGCCAGCAGTGAAACAGGACTGTGGGACACCGGGGAGCTGTTTTTT. Its protein product is CASSETGLWDTGELFF. V gene TRBV2 combines with J gene TRBJ2-2; D could derive from TRBD1 or TRBD2 (5 bases each). The length of the CDR3 is 16 residues. Germline loops: CDR1 SNHLY, CDR2 FYNNEI. V gave up 2 bases and J gave up 3 bases, with 13 bases separating them.

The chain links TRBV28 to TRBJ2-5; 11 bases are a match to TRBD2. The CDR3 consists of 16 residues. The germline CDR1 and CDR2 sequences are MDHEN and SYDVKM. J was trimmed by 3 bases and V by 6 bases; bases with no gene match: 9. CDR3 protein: CASSPIPGLAEETQYF. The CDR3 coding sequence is TGTGCCAGCAGCCCCATTCCGGGACTAGCGGAAGAGACCCAGTACTTC. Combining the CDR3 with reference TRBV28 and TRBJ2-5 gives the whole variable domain DVKVTQSSRYLVKRTGEKVFLECVQDMDHENMFWYRQDPGLGLRLIYFSYDVKMKEKGDIPEGYSVSREKKERFSLILESASTNQTSMYLCASSPIPGLAEETQYFGPGTRLLVL.

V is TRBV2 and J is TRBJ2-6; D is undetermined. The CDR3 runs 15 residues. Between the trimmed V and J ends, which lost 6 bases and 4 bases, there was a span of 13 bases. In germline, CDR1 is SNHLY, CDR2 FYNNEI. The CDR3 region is CASSETYSGANVLTF. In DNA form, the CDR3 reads TGTGCCAGCAGCGAGACGTATTCGGGGGCCAACGTCCTGACTTTC.

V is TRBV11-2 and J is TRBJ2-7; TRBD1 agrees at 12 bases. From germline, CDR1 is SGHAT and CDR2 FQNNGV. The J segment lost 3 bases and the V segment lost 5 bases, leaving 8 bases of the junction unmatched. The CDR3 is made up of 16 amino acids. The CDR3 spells CASSTGTGGGYYEQYF. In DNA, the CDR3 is TGTGCCAGCAGCACCGGGACAGGGGGCGGATACTACGAGCAGTACTTC.

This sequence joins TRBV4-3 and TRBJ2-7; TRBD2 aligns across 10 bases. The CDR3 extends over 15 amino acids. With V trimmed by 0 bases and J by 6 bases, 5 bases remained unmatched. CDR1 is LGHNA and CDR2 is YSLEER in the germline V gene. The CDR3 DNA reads TGCGCCAGCAGCCAAGATTGGGGACTAGCGACCGAGCAGTACTTC. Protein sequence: CASSQDWGLATEQYF.

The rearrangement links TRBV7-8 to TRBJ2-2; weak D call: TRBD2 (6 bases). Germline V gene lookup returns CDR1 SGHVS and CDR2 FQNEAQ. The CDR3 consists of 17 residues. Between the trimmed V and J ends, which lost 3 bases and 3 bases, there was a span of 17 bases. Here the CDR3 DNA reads TGTGCCAGCAGCTTTCGCTGGTCTGGCGGGGACACCGGGGAGCTGTTTTTT. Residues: CASSFRWSGGDTGELFF.

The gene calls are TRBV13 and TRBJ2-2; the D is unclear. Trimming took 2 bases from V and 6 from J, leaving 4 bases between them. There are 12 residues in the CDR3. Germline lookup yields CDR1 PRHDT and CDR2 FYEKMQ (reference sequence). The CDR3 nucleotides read TGTGCCAGCAGCTTAAAACCCGGGGAGCTGTTTTTT. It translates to CASSLKPGELFF.

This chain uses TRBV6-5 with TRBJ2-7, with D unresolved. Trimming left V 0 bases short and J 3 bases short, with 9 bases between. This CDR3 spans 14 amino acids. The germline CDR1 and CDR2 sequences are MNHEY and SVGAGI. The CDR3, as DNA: TGTGCCAGCAGTTACTCGATGAGTAGCTACGAGCAGTACTTC. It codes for CASSYSMSSYEQYF.

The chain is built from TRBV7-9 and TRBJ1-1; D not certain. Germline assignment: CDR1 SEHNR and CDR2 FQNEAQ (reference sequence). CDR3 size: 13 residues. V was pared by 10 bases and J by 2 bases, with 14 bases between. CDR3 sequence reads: CATKREGNTEAFF. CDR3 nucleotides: TGTGCCACCAAACGGGAGGGTAACACTGAAGCTTTCTTT.

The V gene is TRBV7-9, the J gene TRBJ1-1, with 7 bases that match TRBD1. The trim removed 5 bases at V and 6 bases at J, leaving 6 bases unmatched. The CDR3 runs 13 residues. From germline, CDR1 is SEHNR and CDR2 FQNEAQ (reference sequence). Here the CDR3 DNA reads TGTGCCAGCAGCGAACCTGGGACAGCTGAAGCTTTCTTT. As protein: CASSEPGTAEAFF.

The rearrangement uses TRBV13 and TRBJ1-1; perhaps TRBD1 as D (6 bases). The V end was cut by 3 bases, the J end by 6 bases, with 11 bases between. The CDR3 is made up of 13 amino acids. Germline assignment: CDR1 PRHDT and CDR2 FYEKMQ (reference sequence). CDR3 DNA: TGTGCCAGCAGCTTTGAACAGGGACCTGAAGCTTTCTTT. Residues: CASSFEQGPEAFF.

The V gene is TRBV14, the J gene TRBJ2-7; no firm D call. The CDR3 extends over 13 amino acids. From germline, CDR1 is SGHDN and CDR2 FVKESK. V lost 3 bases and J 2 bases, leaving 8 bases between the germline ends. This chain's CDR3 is CASSQGFPYEQYF. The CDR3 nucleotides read TGTGCCAGCAGCCAGGGGTTCCCCTACGAGCAGTACTTC.